This T cell receptor (beta chain) was captured by sequencing in a study of Graves' ophthalmopathy and Graves' hyperthyroidism. RNA transcripts were the template, and TCR beta CDR3 regions were amplified from them. RT-PCR was first run with HTBI primers, then multiplex PCR in a second round. TCRdb re-derived calls from the multiplex PCR reads in MiXCR, one entry per CDR3 protein. The sample includes about 380,000 distinct CDR3 sequences, 15% to 17% of them seen just once. Per the germline V gene, CDR1 is SGHNT and CDR2 is YYREEE (reference sequence). The CDR3 spans 15 residues. The V end was cut by 1 base, the J end by 4 bases, with 14 bases between. Study results and caveats: Sensitivity of around 64% and specificity of roughly 72% were achieved by the model that predicted ophthalmopathy progression.

This clonotype was observed at least ten times. What it recognizes is unknown. The sequence came from a young woman with stable Graves' hyperthyroidism. This chain uses TRBV5-4 with TRBJ1-1, with D unclear. Sequencing input: peripheral blood. The CDR3 DNA sequence: TGTGCCAGCAGCTTGATGGCTGCGTCCAGCACTGAAGCTTTCTTT. Encoded protein: CASSLMAASSTEAFF.